Reported below is one TCR beta chain. Those who participated ranged in age from roughly 18 to 90 years and resided in 20 to 30 US areas. Cohort 3 recovery required two negative PCRs, clearance, or symptom resolution. The CDR3 runs 15 residues. From germline, CDR1 is MNHEY and CDR2 SMNVEV (reference sequence). V dropped 1 base and J dropped 7 bases, with 16 bases sitting between them. Method: immunoSEQ multiplex PCR; TCRdb's copy keeps in-frame clones and lacks some. The table includes approximately 470,000 clones, about nine tenths detected once. The data were obtained in a study of blood T cell repertoires in COVID-19. Overall study context: Samples of COVID-19 (acute and convalescent) were obtained from the United States, Italy and Spain.

The sequenced sample consisted of PBMCs or T cells enriched from blood (not recorded which). The genes are TRBV27 and TRBJ1-2, with D perhaps TRBD1 (6 bases). The clonotype originates from a woman aged 18-29 years who had recovered from COVID-19. CDR3 loop: CASSLYWQGPIGYTF. DNA of the CDR3: TGTGCCAGCAGTTTATACTGGCAGGGGCCTATTGGCTACACCTTC.